Listed below are T cell receptor beta chains from one sample, sequenced in a study of human T cells and chemical hapten exposure. TCRdb itself ran the RACE reads through MiXCR, one entry per CDR3 protein. The sample includes some 43,000 distinct CDR3 sequences, just under 4% of them seen just once. Sequencing used whole blood, obtained in connection with sensitization to the hapten diphenylcyclopropenone (DPC). The origin of the receptors is a man in his fifties with alopecia areata. Some clones in this sample may be carry-over from other donors' samples. Each CDR3 is given with its conserved first and last residue. A D gene is named only where the DNA matches it firmly. Size tells how often a clone was seen (once, few, many) or the class of an expanded clone, and some rows leave it out.

clone size | J gene | D gene | V gene | CDR3 DNA | CDR3 protein
many | TRBJ1-6 | NA | TRBV20-1 | TGCAGTGCCACTAGGGGGGGCCCTTCACCCCTCCACTTT | CSATRGGPSPLHF
NA | TRBJ2-1 | TRBD2 | TRBV10-3 | TGTGCCATCAGTGGGCAGACTAGCGGGACAAATGAGCAGTTCTTC | CAISGQTSGTNEQFF
many | TRBJ2-7 | NA | TRBV29-1 | TGCAGCGTTGAAAGGGTTGGGAGGGAGCAGTACTTC | CSVERVGREQYF
many | TRBJ1-1 | TRBD1 | TRBV18 | TGTGCCAGCTCACAGACAGGGGGGAACACTGAAGCTTTCTTT | CASSQTGGNTEAFF
many | TRBJ2-7 | NA | TRBV28 | TGTGCCAGCACTGGGGATTTAAGCTCCTACGAGCAGTACTTC | CASTGDLSSYEQYF
many | TRBJ2-2 | TRBD2 | TRBV7-2 | TGTGCCAGCAGCTTGGCTAGCGGGAGTTCCGGGGAGCTGTTTTTT | CASSLASGSSGELFF
few | TRBJ2-6 | TRBD2 | TRBV7-2 | TGTGCCAGCAGCTTAGCCCCGGGACTAGCGGCTCTTAGCTCTGGGGCCAACGTCCTGACTTTC | CASSLAPGLAALSSGANVLTF
few | TRBJ2-1 | NA | TRBV29-1 | TGCAGCGTTGAAATCTTACAGGGCGGAGGGAATGAGCAGTTCTTC | CSVEILQGGGNEQFF
many | TRBJ2-5 | NA | TRBV6-1 | TGTGCCGCCAGCGGAGTTCAAGAGACCCAGTACTTC | CAASGVQETQYF
NA | TRBJ2-7 | NA | TRBV18 | TGTGCCAGCTCACCAAGAGGGGCCCCCTACGAGCAGTACTTC | CASSPRGAPYEQYF
many | TRBJ1-1 | NA | TRBV6-6 | TGTGCCAGCAGTTACGGGGGAAACACTGAAGCTTTCTTT | CASSYGGNTEAFF
many | TRBJ1-5 | TRBD1 | TRBV20-1 | TGCAGTGCCCCAAGCAGGGGGATTAGCAATCAGCCCCAGCATTTT | CSAPSRGISNQPQHF
many | TRBJ1-5 | TRBD1 | TRBV5-1 | TGCGCCAGCAGCCTGGACAGGGTGAGCAATCAGCCCCAGCATTTT | CASSLDRVSNQPQHF
many | TRBJ2-6 | NA | TRBV28 | TGTGCCAGCAGTTTAGGGCAGTTGTCTGGGGCCAACGTCCTGACTTTC | CASSLGQLSGANVLTF
many | TRBJ2-3 | TRBD2 | TRBV3-1 | TGTGCCAGCTCCCTAAACGAGCGGGGGGGCACAGATACGCAGTATTTT | CASSLNERGGTDTQYF
many | TRBJ2-7 | NA | TRBV27 | TGTGCCAGCTCCTTCGTTGGGGACTACGAGCAGTACTTC | CASSFVGDYEQYF
few | TRBJ2-7 | TRBD2 | TRBV10-3 | TGTGCCATCAGTCGACAATCTAGCGGGAAACACGAGCAGTACTTC | CAISRQSSGKHEQYF
few | TRBJ1-5 | TRBD1 | TRBV28 | TGTGCCAGCAGTCCGACAGGGGCTAGCAATCAGCCCCAGCATTTT | CASSPTGASNQPQHF
many | TRBJ2-5 | TRBD1 | TRBV29-1 | TGCAGCGTGGCCTTAGGGACAGCCCAAGAGACCCAGTACTTC | CSVALGTAQETQYF
many | TRBJ2-7 | NA | TRBV7-9 | TGTGCCAGCAGTCAAAGGGACGCCCGGCAGGGCGAGCAGTACTTC | CASSQRDARQGEQYF
many | TRBJ2-2 | NA | TRBV19 | TGTGCCAGTGGAAGCCTCGGGGAGCTGTTTTTT | CASGSLGELFF
many | TRBJ2-1 | NA | TRBV5-1 | TGCGCCAGGCCGACTATCTACAATGAGCAGTTCTTC | CARPTIYNEQFF
many | TRBJ1-5 | NA | TRBV7-2 | TGTGCCAGCAGTCCACAAGGACAGAGCAATCAGCCCCAGCATTTT | CASSPQGQSNQPQHF
many | TRBJ2-3 | TRBD2 | TRBV6-5 | TGTGCCAGCAGTTACGGAGCGGGACTAGTGGGAGGGGATACGCAGTATTTT | CASSYGAGLVGGDTQYF
many | TRBJ2-5 | NA | TRBV7-2 | TGTGCCAGCAGCATAGGACAGAGCCAAGAGACCCAGTACTTC | CASSIGQSQETQYF
many | TRBJ2-3 | NA | TRBV29-1 | TGCAGCGTTGTGGTCACAGATACGCAGTATTTT | CSVVVTDTQYF
many | TRBJ2-1 | TRBD2 | TRBV27 | TGTGCCAGCAGTTTATTAGGCGGGAGCCCTCCGTTCTTC | CASSLLGGSPPFF
many | TRBJ1-2 | TRBD1 | TRBV13 | TGTGCCAGCAGCTGGGGGACAGGGTTACCCACCTTC | CASSWGTGLPTF
many | TRBJ2-1 | TRBD2 | TRBV19 | TGTGCCAGTAGCTTAGCGGGGGTCGATGAGCAGTTCTTC | CASSLAGVDEQFF
few | TRBJ2-3 | TRBD1 | TRBV10-3 | TGTGCCATCAGTAAGGACAGGGGCACAGATACGCAGTATTTT | CAISKDRGTDTQYF
many | TRBJ2-5 | TRBD2 | TRBV4-1 | TGCGCCAGCAGCCAAGAGGGTGCGGGAGGGCCTGAGACCCAGTACTTC | CASSQEGAGGPETQYF
few | TRBJ1-3 | NA | TRBV7-8 | TGTGCCAGCAGCTTTGGGGGCTCTGGAAACACCATATATTTT | CASSFGGSGNTIYF
many | TRBJ2-1 | NA | TRBV4-2 | TGTGCCAGCAGCCAAGTAATACTAGGGGGCAATGAGCAGTTCTTC | CASSQVILGGNEQFF
many | TRBJ1-6 | TRBD1 | TRBV10-3 | TGTGCCATCAGAAACGGGACAGGGAGTAATTCACCCCTCCACTTT | CAIRNGTGSNSPLHF
many | TRBJ2-7 | NA | TRBV7-8 | TGTGCCAGCAGCTCGGGGCACAGCTCCTACGAGCAGTACTTC | CASSSGHSSYEQYF
many | TRBJ2-3 | TRBD2 | TRBV5-5 | TGTGCCAGCAGCTTGGGGAGTAGCGGGACAGATACGCAGTATTTT | CASSLGSSGTDTQYF
many | TRBJ2-5 | NA | TRBV4-3 | TGCGCCAGCAGCCAAGGTCAATCCGAAGAGACCCAGTACTTC | CASSQGQSEETQYF
many | TRBJ2-3 | TRBD1 | TRBV6-6 | TGTGCCAGCAGTCATTCCGGGACAGGTTCTCCAGATACGCAGTATTTT | CASSHSGTGSPDTQYF
many | TRBJ2-3 | TRBD2 | TRBV10-3 | TGTGCCGTCCAGCCGGAGCGGGAGGGGGCTGGAGGGGATACGCAGTATTTT | CAVQPEREGAGGDTQYF
many | TRBJ2-7 | NA | TRBV28 | TGTGCCAGCAGTTTACTTAACGACTACGAGCAGTACTTC | CASSLLNDYEQYF
many | TRBJ1-4 | NA | TRBV28 | TGTGCCAGCAGTTACGGGGGGCGAAGTGAAAAACTGTTTTTT | CASSYGGRSEKLFF
many | TRBJ2-6 | NA | TRBV5-6 | TGTGCCAGCAGCTTGGCTGGCCTGGGGCTGATAGCTGGGGCCAACGTCCTGACTTTC | CASSLAGLGLIAGANVLTF